These 13 T cell receptor beta chains share one sample of origin, sequenced in a study of shared clonotypes between healthy human individuals (dated by TCRdb to 2018 to 2021). Library preparation employed the immunoSEQ multiplex PCR assay. TCRdb holds this immuneACCESS table with in-frame rearrangements only. Some clones are missing; in checked studies, unresolved V genes explain under half, and the rest has no known cause. The sample table shows about 2.4 million clones, and approximately 93% are seen once. 0.36% of the sample belongs to the ten largest clones. Source material: naive CD4+ T cells from PBMCs. This specimen's cell subset or site label, interpreted: CD45RA+ positively selected. The source of these receptors is a man younger than 35 in good health. Some clones in this sample may be carry-over from other donors' samples.

The V gene is TRBV5-1, the J gene TRBJ2-1; 13 bases match TRBD2. Germline CDR1 is SGHRS and CDR2 is YFSETQ. The CDR3 loop spans 16 amino acids. With V trimmed by 0 bases and J by 8 bases, 5 bases remained unmatched. The CDR3 region is CASSLEGTSGIDEQFF. The DNA of the CDR3 is TGCGCCAGCAGCTTGGAAGGGACTAGCGGGATCGATGAGCAGTTCTTC.

This clone was seen only once. V usage is TRBV7-9 and J usage is TRBJ2-1; 9 positions match TRBD1. J lost 0 bases, V lost 5 bases, and 11 bases had no gene match. Germline V gene lookup returns CDR1 SEHNR and CDR2 FQNEAQ (reference sequence). The CDR3 totals 18 residues. The CDR3 reads CASSAGQGVLLSYNEQFF. CDR3 DNA: TGTGCCAGCAGCGCGGGACAGGGCGTACTACTCTCCTACAATGAGCAGTTCTTC.

As concerns this clone: Other DNA sequences within the sample encode an identical CDR3. The V call is TRBV7-9, the J call TRBJ2-7; D gene unclear. V shed 1 base and J shed 3 bases, with 4 bases lying between them. This CDR3 region has 12 residues. Germline assignment: CDR1 SEHNR and CDR2 FQNEAQ (reference sequence). The CDR3 coding sequence is TGTGCCAGCAGCTTAGTTAACTACGAGCAGTACTTC. It translates to CASSLVNYEQYF.

The chain is built from TRBV6-6 and TRBJ1-5; weak D call: TRBD1 (5 bases). CDR1 and CDR2 (germline): MNHNY, SVGAGI (reference sequence). The CDR3 has 16 residues. V gave up 8 bases and J gave up 3 bases, with 20 bases separating them. This CDR3 is CASRDARATYNQPQHF. Written as DNA, the CDR3 is TGTGCCAGCCGGGACGCCAGGGCCACCTACAATCAGCCCCAGCATTTT.

The chain carries TRBV18 and TRBJ2-5; possibly TRBD2 for D (6 bases). From germline, CDR1 is KGHSH and CDR2 LQKENI. The CDR3 has 14 amino acids. V was cut by 3 bases and J by 2 bases, with 10 bases left in between. CDR3 nucleotide sequence: TGTGCCAGCTCACCTATGGGAGGTCAAGAGACCCAGTACTTC. The encoded protein is CASSPMGGQETQYF.

The gene calls are TRBV7-9 and TRBJ1-6; TRBD1 is a possible D gene (6 bases). Trimming stripped 7 bases from V and 5 bases from J, with 15 bases between. Germline CDR1 is SEHNR and CDR2 is FQNEAQ (reference sequence). This CDR3 comprises 15 residues. The CDR3 DNA follows: TGTGCCAGCACCGACGGACAGCTCGATAATTCACCCCTCCACTTT. It encodes CASTDGQLDNSPLHF.

The rearrangement uses TRBV10-3 and TRBJ1-1, with TRBD1 matching over 9 bases. Germline CDR1 reads ENHRY; CDR2 reads SYGVKD. CDR3 length equals 13 residues. Losses at the gene ends were 6 bases for V and 4 bases for J; bases not matched to a gene: 3. This CDR3 reads CAIRTGGGTEAFF. The CDR3 DNA sequence: TGTGCCATCAGGACAGGGGGAGGCACTGAAGCTTTCTTT.

The chain employs TRBV28 and TRBJ2-7, with a possible D match to TRBD2 (5 bases). CDR3 length: 13 residues. Trimming left V 6 bases short and J 7 bases short, with 16 bases between. Germline V gives CDR1 MDHEN, CDR2 SYDVKM. The CDR3 nucleotides are TGTGCCAGCAGGCCCGGTCCCGGACTTGAGCAGTACTTC. It yields the protein CASRPGPGLEQYF.

The J gene is TRBJ2-2, the V gene TRBV7-2; the D is unclear. The V gene lost 6 bases and the J gene lost 1 base, with 9 bases spanning the gap. Germline-derived CDR1 and CDR2 are SGHTA and FQGNSA. There are 14 residues in the CDR3. For the CDR3, the DNA is TGTGCCAGCAGTCAAATTAGGAACACCGGGGAGCTGTTTTTT. This codes for CASSQIRNTGELFF.

This rearrangement joins TRBV18 to TRBJ2-3; 15 positions agree with TRBD2. V lost 2 bases and J lost 4; bases outside the gene matches: 13. Germline assignment: CDR1 KGHSH and CDR2 LQKENI. The CDR3 length is 20 residues. CDR3 sequence: CASSPTGLAGGPGIADTQYF. The CDR3 nucleotides are TGTGCCAGCTCACCAACGGGACTAGCGGGAGGACCTGGAATTGCAGATACGCAGTATTTT.

The rearrangement joins TRBV2 to TRBJ1-6; D may be TRBD1 (6 bases). Germline CDR1 is SNHLY and CDR2 is FYNNEI. The V end lost 7 bases, the J end lost 14 bases, and 18 bases lay between the germline ends. The length of the CDR3 is 13 residues. The CDR3 nucleotides are TGTGCCAGCATCCAAGAGGGGACATGGGCCCTCCACTTT. Encoded protein: CASIQEGTWALHF.

This chain joins TRBV10-3 and TRBJ2-7, with TRBD1 as a possible D gene (6 bases). V gave up 10 bases and J gave up 2 bases, with 15 bases separating them. The CDR3 covers 13 residues. The germline V gene encodes CDR1 ENHRY and CDR2 SYGVKD. CDR3: CATTSRGTYEQYF. The CDR3 DNA sequence: TGTGCCACCACAAGCAGGGGAACCTACGAGCAGTACTTC.

The gene calls are TRBV6-6 and TRBJ1-2; 7 bases line up with TRBD1. Germline CDR1 MNHNY, CDR2 SVGAGI (reference sequence). J was trimmed by 4 bases and V by 6 bases; bases with no gene match: 11. This CDR3 region has 15 residues. CDR3 amino acids: CASSHRGLGVYGYTF. The CDR3 region has the DNA TGTGCCAGCAGCCACAGGGGATTAGGAGTCTATGGCTACACCTTC.